This T cell receptor (beta chain) is drawn from a study of control samples from healthy donors and cancer patients. This CDR3 is 15 amino acids long. CDR1 SGHAT and CDR2 FQNNGV come from the germline V gene. Trimming removed 4 bases from V and 0 bases from J; junction bases left unmatched: 3. This clone was counted between two and nine times. Repertoires were generated with immunoSEQ multiplex PCR, while TCRdb's copy carries only in-frame clones and drops some. The sample includes 150,000 to 180,000 clones, more than 85% of them seen just once. The receptor was isolated from a man aged 50 to 59 in good health. The sample consisted of blood. The gene calls are TRBV11-2 and TRBJ1-3; 7 bases agree with TRBD1. In nucleotides, the CDR3 is TGTGCCAGCAGCTCCAGGGGGATCTCTGGAAACACCATATATTTT. It yields the protein CASSSRGISGNTIYF.